This TCR beta chain was sequenced for a study of siplizumab effects on memory and regulatory T cells. Profiling relied on immunoSEQ multiplex PCR, and the TCRdb table lists in-frame clones only, not all of them. The sample includes over 85,000 clones, 94% seen only once; the top ten take around 0.33%. V was clipped by 5 bases and J by 3 bases, with 17 bases between them. Germline V gene data show CDR1 as SEHNR and CDR2 as FQNEAQ (reference sequence). The CDR3 is 15 amino acids. Study observations and caveats: Most alloreactive clones went unmapped to unstimulated subsets; only a minor fraction mapped. Controls had 26.9% Treg-derived mappable alloreactive CD4+ clones on average, versus about 70% with siplizumab. In siplizumab cultures, the suppressive function of proliferating Tregs remained unconfirmed.

With respect to this clone: The target antigen is unknown.

This sequence was found in a human donor in good health. This chain uses TRBV7-9 with TRBJ2-7; possible D gene TRBD2, 7 bases. Material: non-Treg CD4+ T cells sorted from blood. CDR3 residues: CASSRGGGSHYEQYF. The DNA of the CDR3 is TGTGCCAGCAGCCGAGGGGGAGGGAGCCACTACGAGCAGTACTTC.